This T cell receptor (beta chain) was sequenced during a study of patients and donors after allogeneic stem cell transplantation. The germline CDR1 and CDR2 sequences are SGHRS and YFSETQ. The CDR3 is 17 amino acids. Trimming at V came to 4 bases and at J to 10 bases, leaving 14 bases not matched to a gene. One entry per CDR3 protein results from TCRdb running MiXCR on the RT-PCR reads. The data hold around 240,000 distinct CDR3 sequences, with 13% to 15% observed a single time. The chain links TRBV5-1 to TRBJ1-6; 10 nucleotides align to TRBD1. This receptor was taken from a human donor who was either an allogeneic HSCT recipient or a stem cell or donor lymphocyte infusion donor (not recorded which). It is not recorded whose cells these are; they may come from a transplant donor. Sequencing was performed on blood, either unsorted or a sorted T cell fraction (not recorded which). CDR3 coding DNA: TGCGCCAGCAGCCCGGGAAGAGGGACAGGGGTTTCCTCACCCCTCCACTTT. Translating it yields CASSPGRGTGVSSPLHF.